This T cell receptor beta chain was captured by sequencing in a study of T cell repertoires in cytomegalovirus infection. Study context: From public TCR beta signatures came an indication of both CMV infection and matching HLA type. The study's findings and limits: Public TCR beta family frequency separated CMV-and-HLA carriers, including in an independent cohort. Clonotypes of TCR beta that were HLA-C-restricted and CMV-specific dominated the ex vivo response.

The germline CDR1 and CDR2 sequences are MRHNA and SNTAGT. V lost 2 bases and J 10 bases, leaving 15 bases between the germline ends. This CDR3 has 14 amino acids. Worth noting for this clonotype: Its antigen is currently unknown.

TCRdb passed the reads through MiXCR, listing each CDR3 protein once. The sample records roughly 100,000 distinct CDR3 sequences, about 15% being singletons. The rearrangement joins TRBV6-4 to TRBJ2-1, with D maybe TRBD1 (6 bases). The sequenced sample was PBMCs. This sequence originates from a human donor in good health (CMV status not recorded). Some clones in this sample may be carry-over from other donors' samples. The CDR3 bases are TGTGCCAGCAGTGACACGAACAGGGCTCGCGAGCAGTTCTTC. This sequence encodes CASSDTNRAREQFF.